One and the same sample provided the 6 T cell receptor beta chains below, sequenced in a study of blood T cell repertoires in COVID-19. Sequenced by immunoSEQ multiplex PCR; TCRdb stores in-frame clones only, minus some. The top ten clones hold under 0.75% of a sample with 450,000 to 600,000 clones, around 90% of them seen once. The specimen was PBMCs or T cells enriched from blood (not recorded which). The receptor source for this set is a woman under 30 who had recovered from COVID-19.

On this clone: The junction shows a germline mismatch at one end, possibly a read error. The CDR3 region is CASRLAYVETQYF. The CDR3 nucleotides are TGTGCCAGCAGATTAGCTTATGTAGAGACCCAGTACTTC. The chain carries TRBV11-2 and TRBJ2-5; D unresolved. CDR3 size: 13 residues. Germline values: CDR1 SGHAT, CDR2 FQNNGV.

This sequence joins TRBV7-2 and TRBJ1-6; D unclear. Trimming removed 3 bases from V and 7 bases from J, with 4 bases in between. The CDR3 is made up of 12 amino acids. The germline CDR1 and CDR2 sequences are SGHTA and FQGNSA. The CDR3 spells CASSFENSPLHF. The CDR3 DNA is TGTGCCAGCAGCTTTGAGAATTCACCCCTCCACTTT.

V and J are TRBV5-1 and TRBJ2-1; 12 bases match TRBD2. CDR1 and CDR2 from the germline V gene are SGHRS and YFSETQ. V lost 4 bases, J lost 4 bases, and 3 bases stayed unmatched. The CDR3 has 15 amino acids. The CDR3, as DNA: TGCGCCAGCAGCCCTAGCGGGGGGGAGTACAATGAGCAGTTCTTC. This sequence encodes CASSPSGGEYNEQFF.

The chain joins TRBV28 to TRBJ1-4; TRBD1 agrees at 8 bases. CDR3 length: 16 residues. V lost 4 bases and J lost 3; bases outside the gene matches: 7. CDR1 and CDR2 (germline): MDHEN, SYDVKM. The CDR3 loop reads CASSSTGVLANEKLFF. The CDR3 DNA sequence: TGTGCCAGCAGTTCGACAGGGGTCTTGGCTAATGAAAAACTGTTTTTT.

The chain is built from TRBV3-1 (or the pseudogene TRBV3-2) and TRBJ2-1; 10 nucleotides line up with TRBD2. The CDR3 is made up of 15 amino acids. The trim removed 6 bases at V and 3 bases at J, leaving 5 bases unmatched. Per germline, CDR1 LGHDT and CDR2 YNNKEL (reference sequence). CDR3 in DNA: TGTGCCAGCAGTCTTAGCGGGGGGTACTACAATGAGCAGTTCTTC. Amino acids: CASSLSGGYYNEQFF.

There are many counts of this clone. The chain is built from TRBV19 and TRBJ1-5; TRBD1 is a possible D gene (6 bases). Germline CDR1 LNHDA, CDR2 SQIVND (reference sequence). The CDR3 consists of 13 residues. Deletions cut 0 bases from V and 13 bases from J, with 13 bases between. The CDR3 loop is CASSIEGPGTQHF. In nucleotides, the CDR3 is TGTGCCAGTAGTATAGAAGGGCCAGGGACACAGCATTTT.